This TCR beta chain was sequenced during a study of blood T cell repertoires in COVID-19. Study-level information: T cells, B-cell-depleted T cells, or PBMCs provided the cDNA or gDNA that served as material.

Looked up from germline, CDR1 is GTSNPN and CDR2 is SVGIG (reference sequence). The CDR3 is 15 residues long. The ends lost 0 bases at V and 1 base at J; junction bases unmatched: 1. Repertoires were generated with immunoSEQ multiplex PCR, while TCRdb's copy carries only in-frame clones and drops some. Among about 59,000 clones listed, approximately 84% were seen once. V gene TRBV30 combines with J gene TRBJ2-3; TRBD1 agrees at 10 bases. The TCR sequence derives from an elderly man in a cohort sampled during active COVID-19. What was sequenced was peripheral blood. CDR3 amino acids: CAWSVGTGGTDTQYF. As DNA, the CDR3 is TGTGCCTGGAGTGTAGGGACAGGGGGCACAGATACGCAGTATTTT.